The text below deals with one TCR beta chain. This specimen comes from a study of blood T cell repertoires in COVID-19. Whole-study context: Acute and convalescent COVID-19 samples came from the United States, Italy and Spain. PBMCs, B-cell-depleted T cells, or T cells provided the cDNA or gDNA that made up the material.

Source study methods: Nucleated cell counts were estimated from reference gene primer amplification. Profiling relied on immunoSEQ multiplex PCR, and the TCRdb table lists in-frame clones only, not all of them. V, J and clone size were drawn from that table, and D and trimming were deduced from the DNA. The sample has around 140,000 clones, roughly 82% seen once. Sequencing was performed on peripheral blood. The receptor comes from a man aged 60-69 years with active or convalescent COVID-19.

In DNA form, the CDR3 reads TGTGCCAGCAGGGGAGGCGGGAGAATAAATGGCTACACCTTC. It yields the protein CASRGGGRINGYTF. The V call is TRBV6-5, the J call TRBJ1-2; no clear D. Trimming cost V 6 bases and J 6 bases, with 17 bases left between them. CDR1 and CDR2 (germline): MNHEY, SVGAGI. This CDR3 spans 14 amino acids.